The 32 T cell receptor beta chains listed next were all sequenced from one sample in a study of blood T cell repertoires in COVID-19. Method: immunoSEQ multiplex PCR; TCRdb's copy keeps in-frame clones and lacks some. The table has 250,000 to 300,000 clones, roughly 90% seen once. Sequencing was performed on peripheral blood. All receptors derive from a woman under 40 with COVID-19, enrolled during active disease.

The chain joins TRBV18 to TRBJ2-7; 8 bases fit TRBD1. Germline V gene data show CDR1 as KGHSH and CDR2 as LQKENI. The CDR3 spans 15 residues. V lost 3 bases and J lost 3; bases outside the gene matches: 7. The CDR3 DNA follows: TGTGCCAGCTCACCCCGACAGGGGAGAAACTACGAGCAGTACTTC. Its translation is CASSPRQGRNYEQYF.

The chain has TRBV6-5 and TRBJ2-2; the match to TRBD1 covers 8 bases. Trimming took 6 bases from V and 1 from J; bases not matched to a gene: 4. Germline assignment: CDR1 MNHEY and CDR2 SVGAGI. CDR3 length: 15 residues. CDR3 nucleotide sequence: TGTGCCAGCAGCCGGACAGGGAAGAACACCGGGGAGCTGTTTTTT. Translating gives CASSRTGKNTGELFF.

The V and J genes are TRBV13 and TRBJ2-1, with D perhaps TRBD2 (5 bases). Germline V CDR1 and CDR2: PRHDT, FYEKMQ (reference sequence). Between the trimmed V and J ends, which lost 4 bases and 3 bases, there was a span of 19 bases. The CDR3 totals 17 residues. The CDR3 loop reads CASSSEKEAEYYNEQFF. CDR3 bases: TGTGCCAGCAGCTCAGAGAAGGAGGCGGAATACTACAATGAGCAGTTCTTC. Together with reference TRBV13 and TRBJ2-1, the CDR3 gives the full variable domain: AAGVIQSPRHLIKEKRETATLKCYPIPRHDTVYWYQQGPGQDPQFLISFYEKMQSDKGSIPDRFSAQQFSDYHSELNMSSLELGDSALYFCASSSEKEAEYYNEQFFGPGTRLTVL.

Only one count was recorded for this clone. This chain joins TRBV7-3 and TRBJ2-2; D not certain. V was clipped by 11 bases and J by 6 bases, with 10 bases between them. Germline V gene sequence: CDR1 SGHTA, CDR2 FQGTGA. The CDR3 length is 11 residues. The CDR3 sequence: CAGHTPGELFF. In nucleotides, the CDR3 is TGTGCCGGCCATACCCCCGGGGAGCTGTTTTTT.

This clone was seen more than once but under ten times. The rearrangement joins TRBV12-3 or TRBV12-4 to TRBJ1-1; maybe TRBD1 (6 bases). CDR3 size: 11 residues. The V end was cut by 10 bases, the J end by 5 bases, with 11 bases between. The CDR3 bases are TGTGCCACCTCCAGGGGTACTGAAGCTTTCTTT. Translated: CATSRGTEAFF.

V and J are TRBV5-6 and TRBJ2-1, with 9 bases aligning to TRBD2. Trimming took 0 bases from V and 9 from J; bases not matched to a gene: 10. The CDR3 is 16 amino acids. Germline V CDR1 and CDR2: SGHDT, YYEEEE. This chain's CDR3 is CASSLGLAAGGGEQFF. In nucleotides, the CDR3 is TGTGCCAGCAGCTTGGGACTAGCGGCCGGCGGCGGTGAGCAGTTCTTC.

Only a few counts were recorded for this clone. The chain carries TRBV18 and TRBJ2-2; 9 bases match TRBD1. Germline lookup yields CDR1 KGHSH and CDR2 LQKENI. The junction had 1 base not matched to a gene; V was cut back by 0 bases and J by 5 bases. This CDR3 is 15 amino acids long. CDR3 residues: CASSPPGTGTGELFF. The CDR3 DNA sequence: TGTGCCAGCTCACCACCCGGGACAGGGACCGGGGAGCTGTTTTTT.

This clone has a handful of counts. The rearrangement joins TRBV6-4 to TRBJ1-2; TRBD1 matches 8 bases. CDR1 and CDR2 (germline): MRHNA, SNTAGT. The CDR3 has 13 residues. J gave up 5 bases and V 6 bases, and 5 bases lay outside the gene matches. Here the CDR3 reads CASSVDRGYGYTF. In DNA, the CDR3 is TGTGCCAGCAGCGTTGACAGGGGTTATGGCTACACCTTC.

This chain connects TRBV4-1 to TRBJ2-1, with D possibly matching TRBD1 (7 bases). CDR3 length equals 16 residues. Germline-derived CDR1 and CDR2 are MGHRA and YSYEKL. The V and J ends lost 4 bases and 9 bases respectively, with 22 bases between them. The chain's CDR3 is CASSPQGGGRSVEQFF. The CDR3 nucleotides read TGCGCCAGCAGCCCTCAGGGGGGAGGAAGGAGCGTTGAGCAGTTCTTC.

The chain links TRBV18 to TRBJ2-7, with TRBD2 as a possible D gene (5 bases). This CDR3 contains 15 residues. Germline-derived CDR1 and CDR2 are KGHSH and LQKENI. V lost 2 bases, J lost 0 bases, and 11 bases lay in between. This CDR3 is CASSPLRRASYEQYF. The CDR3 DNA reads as TGTGCCAGCTCACCATTACGGCGGGCCTCCTACGAGCAGTACTTC.

The CDR3 loop reads CASRKIPYITGRGLDEQYF. CDR3 sequence (DNA): TGTGCCAGCAGAAAAATCCCGTATATTACGGGCAGGGGGCTTGACGAGCAGTACTTC. The rearrangement uses TRBV21-1 and TRBJ2-7; TRBD1, as called in the table, went unchecked against the DNA. TRBV21-1 is a known pseudogene. CDR3 size: 19 residues.

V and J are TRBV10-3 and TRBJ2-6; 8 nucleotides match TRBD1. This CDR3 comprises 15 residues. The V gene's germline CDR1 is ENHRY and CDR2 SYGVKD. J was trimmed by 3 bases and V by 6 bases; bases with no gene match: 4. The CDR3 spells CAIRTGEGGANVLTF. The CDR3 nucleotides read TGTGCCATCAGGACAGGGGAAGGTGGGGCCAACGTCCTGACTTTC.

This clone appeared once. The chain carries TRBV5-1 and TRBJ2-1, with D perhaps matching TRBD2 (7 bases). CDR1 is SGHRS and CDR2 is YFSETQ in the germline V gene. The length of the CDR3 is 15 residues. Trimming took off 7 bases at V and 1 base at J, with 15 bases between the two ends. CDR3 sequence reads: CASGEGEGSYNEQFF. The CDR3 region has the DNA TGCGCCAGCGGGGAGGGGGAGGGGTCCTACAATGAGCAGTTCTTC.

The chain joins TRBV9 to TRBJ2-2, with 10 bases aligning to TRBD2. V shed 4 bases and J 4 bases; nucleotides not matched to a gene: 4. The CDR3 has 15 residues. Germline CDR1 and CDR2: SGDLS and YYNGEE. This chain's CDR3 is CASSKLAGFTGELFF. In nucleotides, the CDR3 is TGTGCCAGCAGCAAACTAGCGGGATTCACCGGGGAGCTGTTTTTT.

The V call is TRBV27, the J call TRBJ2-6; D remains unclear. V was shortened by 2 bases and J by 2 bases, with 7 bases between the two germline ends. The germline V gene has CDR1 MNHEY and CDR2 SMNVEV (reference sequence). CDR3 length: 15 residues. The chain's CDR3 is CASSLGVTGANVLTF. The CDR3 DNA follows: TGTGCCAGCAGTTTAGGAGTCACTGGGGCCAACGTCCTGACTTTC.

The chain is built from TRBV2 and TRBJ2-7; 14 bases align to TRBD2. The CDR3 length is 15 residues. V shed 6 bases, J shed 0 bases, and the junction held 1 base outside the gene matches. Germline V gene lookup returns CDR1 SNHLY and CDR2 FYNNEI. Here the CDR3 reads CASRGTSGSSYEQYF. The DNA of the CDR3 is TGTGCCAGCAGGGGGACTAGCGGGAGCTCCTACGAGCAGTACTTC.

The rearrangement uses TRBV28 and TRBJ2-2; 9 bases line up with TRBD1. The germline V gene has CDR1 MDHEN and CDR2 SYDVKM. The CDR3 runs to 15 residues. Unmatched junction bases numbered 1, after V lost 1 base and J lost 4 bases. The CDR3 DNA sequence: TGTGCCAGCAGTTTATCGGACAGGGGCACCGGGGAGCTGTTTTTT. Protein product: CASSLSDRGTGELFF.

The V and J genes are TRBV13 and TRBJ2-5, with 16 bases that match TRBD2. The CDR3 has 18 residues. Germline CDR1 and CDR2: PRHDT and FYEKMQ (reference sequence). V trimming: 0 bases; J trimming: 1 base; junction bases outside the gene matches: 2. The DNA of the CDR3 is TGTGCCAGCAGCTTAGGGGGACTAGCGGGAGGGCTCCAAGAGACCCAGTACTTC. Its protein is CASSLGGLAGGLQETQYF. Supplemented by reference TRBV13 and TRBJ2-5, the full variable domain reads AAGVIQSPRHLIKEKRETATLKCYPIPRHDTVYWYQQGPGQDPQFLISFYEKMQSDKGSIPDRFSAQQFSDYHSELNMSSLELGDSALYFCASSLGGLAGGLQETQYFGPGTRLLVL.

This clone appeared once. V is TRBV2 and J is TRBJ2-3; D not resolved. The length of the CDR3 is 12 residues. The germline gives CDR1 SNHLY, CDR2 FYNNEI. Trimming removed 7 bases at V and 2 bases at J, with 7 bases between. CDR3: CASNGNTDTQYF. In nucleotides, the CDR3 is TGTGCCAGCAATGGCAACACAGATACGCAGTATTTT.

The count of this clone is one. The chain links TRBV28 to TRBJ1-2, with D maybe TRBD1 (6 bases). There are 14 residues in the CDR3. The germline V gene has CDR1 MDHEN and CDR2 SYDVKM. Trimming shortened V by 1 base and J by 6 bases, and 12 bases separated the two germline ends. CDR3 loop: CASSLFRPGDGYTF. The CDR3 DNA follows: TGTGCCAGCAGTTTATTTAGGCCAGGGGATGGCTACACCTTC.

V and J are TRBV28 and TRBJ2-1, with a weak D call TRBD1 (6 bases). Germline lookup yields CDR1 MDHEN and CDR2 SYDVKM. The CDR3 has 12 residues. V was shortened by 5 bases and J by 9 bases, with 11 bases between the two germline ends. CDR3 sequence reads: CASSPQGIEQFF. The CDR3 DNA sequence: TGTGCCAGCAGTCCCCAGGGGATTGAGCAGTTCTTC.

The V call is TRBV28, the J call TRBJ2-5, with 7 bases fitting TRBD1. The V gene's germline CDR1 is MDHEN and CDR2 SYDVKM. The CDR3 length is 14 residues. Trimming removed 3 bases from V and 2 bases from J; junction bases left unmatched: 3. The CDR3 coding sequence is TGTGCCAGCAGTTTGCGCAGGGGGCAAGAGACCCAGTACTTC. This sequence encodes CASSLRRGQETQYF.

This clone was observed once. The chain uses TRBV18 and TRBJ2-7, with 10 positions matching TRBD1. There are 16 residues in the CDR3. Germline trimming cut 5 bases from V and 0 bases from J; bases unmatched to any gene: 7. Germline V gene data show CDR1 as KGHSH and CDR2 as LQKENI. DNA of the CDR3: TGTGCCAGCTCATCTCGGGGACAGGGGAGCTCCTACGAGCAGTACTTC. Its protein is CASSSRGQGSSYEQYF.

DNA of the CDR3: TGTGCCAGCAGCTTAACCCACAGATACTTTAATGAAAAACTGTTTTTT. Amino acid sequence: CASSLTHRYFNEKLFF. The chain employs TRBV7-4 and TRBJ1-4; D uncertain. Germline V gives CDR1 SGHVT, CDR2 SQSDAQ. The CDR3 length is 16 residues. Trimming shortened V by 2 bases and J by 4 bases, and 14 bases separated the two germline ends.

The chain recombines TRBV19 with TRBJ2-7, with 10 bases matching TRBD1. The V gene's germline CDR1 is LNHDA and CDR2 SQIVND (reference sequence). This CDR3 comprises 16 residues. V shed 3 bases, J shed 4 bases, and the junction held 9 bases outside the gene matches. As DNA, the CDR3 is TGTGCCAGTAGTATGATATCTGGACAGGGGGAATACGAGCAGTACTTC. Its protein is CASSMISGQGEYEQYF.

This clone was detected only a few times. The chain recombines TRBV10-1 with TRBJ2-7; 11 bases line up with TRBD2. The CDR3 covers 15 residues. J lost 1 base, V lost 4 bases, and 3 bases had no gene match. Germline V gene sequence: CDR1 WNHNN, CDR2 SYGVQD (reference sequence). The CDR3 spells CASSGTSGGSYEQYF. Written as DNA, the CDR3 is TGCGCCAGCAGTGGCACTAGCGGGGGATCCTACGAGCAGTACTTC.

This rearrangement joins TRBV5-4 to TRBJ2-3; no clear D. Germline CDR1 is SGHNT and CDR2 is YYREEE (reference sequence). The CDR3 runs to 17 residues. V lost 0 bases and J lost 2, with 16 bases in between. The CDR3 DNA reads TGTGCCAGCAGCTTGGGGGCCTTCCGCGACCCCACAGATACGCAGTATTTT. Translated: CASSLGAFRDPTDTQYF.

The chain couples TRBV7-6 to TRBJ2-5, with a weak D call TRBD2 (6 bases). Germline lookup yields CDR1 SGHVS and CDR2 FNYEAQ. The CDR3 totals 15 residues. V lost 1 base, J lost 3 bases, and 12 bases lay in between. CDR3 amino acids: CASSLDGSPEETQYF. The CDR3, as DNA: TGTGCCAGCAGCTTAGACGGGAGTCCGGAAGAGACCCAGTACTTC.

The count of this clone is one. CDR3 in amino acids: CASSWDRNVHEQYF. The CDR3 DNA follows: TGCGCCAGCAGTTGGGACAGGAATGTGCACGAGCAGTACTTC. The genes are TRBV5-1 and TRBJ2-7; 8 positions match TRBD1. Germline V CDR1 and CDR2: SGHRS, YFSETQ. The CDR3 runs 14 residues. J lost 5 bases, V lost 5 bases, and 9 bases had no gene match.

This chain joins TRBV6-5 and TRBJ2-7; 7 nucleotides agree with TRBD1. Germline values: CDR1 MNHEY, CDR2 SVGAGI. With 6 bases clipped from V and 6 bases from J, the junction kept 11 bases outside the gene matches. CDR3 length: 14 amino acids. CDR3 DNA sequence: TGTGCCAGCAGCCGGACAGGTAGAGGTAGCGAGCAGTACTTC. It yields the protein CASSRTGRGSEQYF.

In DNA form, the CDR3 reads TGCGCCAGCAGCCCGAGGACTAGCGGAGTTAGCTCCTACAATGAGCAGTTCTTC. Translation gives CASSPRTSGVSSYNEQFF. The chain couples TRBV5-1 to TRBJ2-1; TRBD2 agrees at 10 bases. The CDR3 has 18 amino acids. The V gene's germline CDR1 is SGHRS and CDR2 YFSETQ. The junction had 10 bases not matched to a gene; V was cut back by 4 bases and J by 0 bases.

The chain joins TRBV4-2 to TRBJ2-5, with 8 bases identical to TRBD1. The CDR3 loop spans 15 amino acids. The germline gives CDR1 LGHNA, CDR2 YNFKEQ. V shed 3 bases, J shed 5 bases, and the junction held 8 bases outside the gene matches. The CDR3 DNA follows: TGTGCCAGCAGCCAGGGTCGGACAGGGTGGGAGACCCAGTACTTC. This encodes CASSQGRTGWETQYF.